The 24 T cell receptor beta chains given below trace back to one sample, sequenced in a study of CD8+ T cells in alopecia areata (dated by TCRdb to 2016 to 2019). The treatment or condition label, read with the paper, signifies: oral pan-JAK inhibitor, 5-10 mg twice daily. Preparation of the library involved the immunoSEQ multiplex PCR assay. To provide template for TCR sequencing, every sample had RNA extracted and reverse transcribed into cDNA. TCRdb's version of the immuneACCESS table is confined to in-frame rearrangements and falls short of the full clone set. An unresolved V gene accounts for under half of the shortfall where checked; the remainder is of unknown origin. A total of fewer than 250,000 clones appear in this sample, under 40% of them only once. Roughly 0.45% of the sample is in the top ten clones. The source material was CD4+ T cells sorted from blood, sampled around week 30, from a patient treated with tofacitinib. Receptor source: a human donor with alopecia areata.

This clone was picked up a small number of times. The chain joins TRBV6-5 to TRBJ1-6; D not resolved. V dropped 2 bases and J dropped 0 bases, with 8 bases sitting between them. The CDR3 runs to 16 residues. CDR1 is MNHEY, CDR2 SVGAGI, per germline. The chain's CDR3 is CASSYGPSSYNSPLHF. CDR3 in DNA: TGTGCCAGCAGTTACGGACCCAGCTCCTATAATTCACCCCTCCACTTT.

The chain carries TRBV7-9 and TRBJ1-1, with D hard to call. Germline CDR1 reads SEHNR; CDR2 reads FQNEAQ (reference sequence). There are 13 residues in the CDR3. V lost 7 bases to trimming and J lost 5 bases, with 14 bases between them. CDR3 region: CASTDVAETEAFF. The CDR3, as DNA: TGTGCCAGCACCGACGTGGCAGAAACTGAAGCTTTCTTT.

Only a few counts were recorded for this clone. The V gene is TRBV19, the J gene TRBJ1-5, with D hard to call. Trimming took off 6 bases at V and 7 bases at J, with 10 bases between the two ends. The CDR3 spans 12 residues. Germline CDR1 and CDR2: LNHDA and SQIVND (reference sequence). CDR3 residues: CASSSISQPQHF. In DNA form, the CDR3 reads TGTGCCAGTAGCAGCATCTCGCAGCCCCAGCATTTT.

Only one count was recorded for this clone. The chain is built from TRBV5-1 and TRBJ2-7; 7 nucleotides align to TRBD2. Germline V gene sequence: CDR1 SGHRS, CDR2 YFSETQ. V trimming: 0 bases; J trimming: 4 bases; junction bases outside the gene matches: 4. The CDR3 loop spans 14 amino acids. The CDR3 is CASSLEQGGYEQYF. DNA of the CDR3: TGCGCCAGCAGCTTGGAGCAGGGAGGGTACGAGCAGTACTTC.

This clone was observed a few times. The rearrangement links TRBV6-1 to TRBJ1-5; TRBD1 matches at 9 bases. Per the germline V gene, CDR1 is MNHNS and CDR2 is SASEGT. After removal of 2 bases from V and 4 bases from J, the junction contained 3 bases not matched to a gene. The CDR3 has 15 residues. CDR3 protein: CASSENRGQNQPQHF. The DNA of the CDR3 is TGTGCCAGCAGTGAAAACAGGGGGCAAAATCAGCCCCAGCATTTT.

This clone was counted a few times. The chain links TRBV9 to TRBJ2-5; D gene unclear. TRBJ2-7 matches the DNA end more closely, so the J call is doubtful. Germline V gene sequence: CDR1 SGDLS, CDR2 YYNGEE. This CDR3 region has 13 residues. CDR3 sequence reads: CASSAGPNYEQYF. CDR3 DNA: TGTGCCAGCAGCGCCGGGCCCAACTACGAGCAGTACTTC.

In its sample, this clone was seen a few times. CDR3 region: CASSLEGLPISSYEQYF. DNA for the CDR3: TGTGCCAGCAGCTTAGAGGGATTGCCCATAAGCTCCTACGAGCAGTACTTC. The chain uses TRBV7-2 and TRBJ2-7; D not certain. This CDR3 spans 17 amino acids. The V and J ends lost 1 base and 0 bases respectively, with 16 bases between them. CDR1 is SGHTA, CDR2 FQGNSA, per germline. Supplemented by reference TRBV7-2 and TRBJ2-7, the full variable domain reads GAGVSQSPSNKVTEKGKDVELRCDPISGHTALYWYRQSLGQGLEFLIYFQGNSAPDKSGLPSDRFSAERTGGSVSTLTIQRTQQEDSAVYLCASSLEGLPISSYEQYFGPGTRLTVT.

The chain combines TRBV5-1 with TRBJ2-5; 7 positions agree with TRBD2. The tail of the sequence fits TRBJ2-7 better, so the J call may be wrong. CDR1 and CDR2 from the germline V gene are SGHRS and YFSETQ. CDR3 length equals 16 residues. CDR3 in DNA: TGCGCCAGCACCTCTCTTGGGGAGGGAACGTCCTACGAGCAGTACTTC. Amino acids: CASTSLGEGTSYEQYF.

This clone was counted a few times. The CDR3 DNA reads TGCAGCGTTGCGCTAGCGGGAGGGAGGGAGACCCAGTACTTC. Amino acids: CSVALAGGRETQYF. J is TRBJ2-5 and V is TRBV29-1, with 12 bases aligning to TRBD2. Per germline, CDR1 SQVTM and CDR2 ANQGSEA. The CDR3 loop spans 14 amino acids. V trimming: 4 bases; J trimming: 5 bases; junction bases outside the gene matches: 5. The full variable domain, completed using reference TRBV29-1 and TRBJ2-5, is SAVISQKPSRDICQRGTSLTIQCQVDSQVTMMFWYRQQPGQSLTLIATANQGSEATYESGFVIDKFPISRPNLTFSTLTVSNMSPEDSSIYLCSVALAGGRETQYFGPGTRLLVL.

This sequence joins TRBV30 and TRBJ1-2; D might be TRBD1 (6 bases). Germline values: CDR1 GTSNPN, CDR2 SVGIG (reference sequence). V lost 2 bases, J lost 8 bases, and 15 bases lay in between. This CDR3 is 13 amino acids long. For the CDR3, the DNA is TGTGCCTGGAGTAAAGCCCAGGGGACCGGCTACACCTTC. Amino acid sequence: CAWSKAQGTGYTF.

The chain uses TRBV29-1 and TRBJ2-2; the D call may be TRBD1 or TRBD2 (5 bases each). Germline-derived CDR1 and CDR2 are SQVTM and ANQGSEA. The CDR3 sequence is 14 residues long. Trimming took 4 bases from V and 0 from J, leaving 9 bases between them. The CDR3 protein is CSVVRGPNTGELFF. CDR3 sequence (DNA): TGCAGCGTTGTTAGGGGACCGAACACCGGGGAGCTGTTTTTT.

This clone appeared a few times. The V call is TRBV6-5, the J call TRBJ1-2; tentative D call: TRBD1 (6 bases). V lost 3 bases and J 9 bases, leaving 14 bases between the germline ends. The CDR3 loop spans 13 amino acids. Germline CDR1 and CDR2: MNHEY and SVGAGI. In DNA, the CDR3 is TGTGCCAGCAGTTATGAGGGGGGGCGCAGCTACACCTTC. It translates to CASSYEGGRSYTF.

The chain is built from TRBV30 and TRBJ2-7; 10 nucleotides match TRBD1. This CDR3 region has 16 residues. With 0 bases clipped from V and 3 bases from J, the junction kept 8 bases outside the gene matches. Germline CDR1 reads GTSNPN; CDR2 reads SVGIG (reference sequence). CDR3 DNA: TGTGCCTGGAGTGTCGCGTATGGGACAGGGGTCTACGAGCAGTACTTC. Translating gives CAWSVAYGTGVYEQYF.

This clone was found a few times. The chain links TRBV7-2 to TRBJ2-5; 9 bases are shared with TRBD1. After removal of 6 bases from V and 3 bases from J, the junction contained 8 bases not matched to a gene. The CDR3 has 15 residues. CDR1 and CDR2 from the germline V gene are SGHTA and FQGNSA. The chain's CDR3 is CASSRTGVRKETQYF. As DNA, the CDR3 is TGTGCCAGCAGTAGGACAGGGGTGCGAAAAGAGACCCAGTACTTC.

The chain has TRBV6-1 and TRBJ1-6; TRBD1 is a possible D gene (5 bases). Deletions cut 2 bases from V and 10 bases from J, with 15 bases between. The CDR3 spans 15 residues. CDR1 MNHNS and CDR2 SASEGT come from the germline V gene. The CDR3 coding sequence is TGTGCCAGCAGTGAAACGTCGTTGGGGGGGTCACCCCTCCACTTT. Translated: CASSETSLGGSPLHF.

The J gene is TRBJ1-5, the V gene TRBV4-1; TRBD1 matches at 9 bases. J gave up 6 bases and V 2 bases, and 8 bases lay outside the gene matches. The CDR3 extends over 16 amino acids. Germline V lookup: CDR1 MGHRA, CDR2 YSYEKL. The CDR3 DNA reads TGCGCCAGCAGCCAACCCCTACCGGGACAGGGTCAGCCCCAGCATTTT. Residues: CASSQPLPGQGQPQHF.

This sequence joins TRBV4-2 and TRBJ2-3; possible D gene TRBD1, 6 bases. The CDR3 has 18 residues. V was cut by 0 bases and J by 2 bases, with 18 bases left in between. CDR1 is LGHNA and CDR2 is YNFKEQ in the germline V gene. The CDR3 DNA reads as TGTGCCAGCAGCCAAGATTGGGCCAGGGGCCGATCCACAGATACGCAGTATTTT. The encoded protein is CASSQDWARGRSTDTQYF.

The chain couples TRBV30 to TRBJ2-3; D possibly corresponds to TRBD1 (6 bases). The CDR3 totals 15 residues. V lost 0 bases, J lost 4 bases, and 14 bases lay in between. Germline CDR1 GTSNPN, CDR2 SVGIG (reference sequence). CDR3 bases: TGTGCCTGGAGTGTCAGGGGCCCAATCCCAGATACGCAGTATTTT. It is translated as CAWSVRGPIPDTQYF.

This clone has only a few counts. The rearrangement uses TRBV4-1 and TRBJ2-5; 7 nucleotides align to TRBD1. The V and J ends lost 3 bases and 1 base, in that order; junction bases with no gene match: 5. Germline-derived CDR1 and CDR2 are MGHRA and YSYEKL. This CDR3 region has 15 residues. The CDR3 reads CASSQTTGIQETQYF. The DNA for the CDR3 is TGCGCCAGCAGCCAGACGACAGGGATCCAAGAGACCCAGTACTTC.

The chain combines TRBV10-2 with TRBJ2-7; TRBD1 agrees at 7 bases. CDR3 size: 14 residues. With V trimmed by 7 bases and J by 3 bases, 9 bases remained unmatched. Germline values: CDR1 WSHSY, CDR2 SAAADI. The CDR3 region has the DNA TGCGCCAGCACCCAACCCGGGACAGACTACGAGCAGTACTTC. It is translated as CASTQPGTDYEQYF.

This clone was found a few times. Here the CDR3 reads CASSQGLNNYNEQFF. The CDR3 nucleotides are TGTGCCAGCAGCCAAGGACTCAACAACTACAATGAGCAGTTCTTC. This chain joins TRBV7-6 and TRBJ2-1; weak D call: TRBD2 (5 bases). Looked up from germline, CDR1 is SGHVS and CDR2 is FNYEAQ. The V end lost 5 bases, the J end lost 3 bases, and 14 bases lay between the germline ends. The CDR3 length is 15 residues.

The chain is built from TRBV18 and TRBJ2-7; TRBD1 aligns across 7 bases. The CDR3 contains 14 residues. The ends lost 2 bases at V and 6 bases at J; junction bases unmatched: 7. Germline loops: CDR1 KGHSH, CDR2 LQKENI. The CDR3 DNA reads as TGTGCCAGCTCACCAGACCAGGGGGTGTCCGAGCAGTACTTC. Residues: CASSPDQGVSEQYF.

For this clone: Other DNA sequences in this specimen translate into the identical CDR3. V and J are TRBV5-1 and TRBJ2-6, with 8 positions matching TRBD1. This CDR3 spans 16 amino acids. Germline lookup yields CDR1 SGHRS and CDR2 YFSETQ. The V and J ends lost 2 bases and 2 bases, in that order; junction bases with no gene match: 3. The CDR3 loop is CASSLGTGAGANVLTF. The CDR3 DNA is TGCGCCAGCAGCTTAGGGACAGGAGCTGGGGCCAACGTCCTGACTTTC.

In this sample, this clone turned up many times. Other nucleotide sequences in the sample specify the same CDR3. The chain is built from TRBV7-9 and TRBJ2-1; D is possibly TRBD1 (5 bases). Germline V gives CDR1 SEHNR, CDR2 FQNEAQ (reference sequence). V lost 5 bases to trimming and J lost 5 bases, with 10 bases between them. This CDR3 region has 13 residues. CDR3 sequence: CASSLGANNEQFF. In nucleotides, the CDR3 is TGTGCCAGCAGCCTAGGGGCAAACAATGAGCAGTTCTTC.